This T cell receptor beta chain appears in the sequencing data of a study of CD8+ T cells in alopecia areata. About the study: Treated patients' severity was scored by percentage of affected scalp area. Study-wide points: Clonality in lesional scalp, especially alopecia totalis/universalis, exceeded that of normal scalp. Scalp and blood samples kept many expanded lesional clones throughout tofacitinib.

Sequencing templates came from extracted RNA that was reverse transcribed into cDNA. Sequenced by immunoSEQ multiplex PCR; TCRdb stores in-frame clones only, minus some. The data contain fewer than 200,000 clones, 60% to 75% of them seen just once; the ten biggest clones take up more than 13%. CDR1 is SEHNR, CDR2 FQNEAQ, per germline (reference sequence). V lost 5 bases to trimming and J lost 7 bases, with 11 bases between them. CDR3 length: 12 residues. Noted treatment: oral pan-JAK inhibitor, 5-10 mg twice daily. Concerning this clone itself: Its antigen is currently unknown.

V gene TRBV7-9 combines with J gene TRBJ1-2; D gene uncertain. The sequencing used CD4+ T cells sorted from blood, collected at week 24, from a patient treated with tofacitinib. The source of this sequence is a human donor with alopecia areata. The CDR3 sequence is CASSLPERGYTF. In DNA form, the CDR3 reads TGTGCCAGCAGCCTACCCGAGCGTGGCTACACCTTC. Using reference TRBV7-9 and TRBJ1-2 for the parts outside the CDR3, the full variable domain is DTGVSQNPRHKITKRGQNVTFRCDPISEHNRLYWYRQTLGQGPEFLTYFQNEAQLEKSRLLSDRFSAERPKGSFSTLEIQRTEQGDSAMYLCASSLPERGYTFGSGTRLTVV.